This T cell receptor beta chain was profiled in a study of technical replicates of blood from a few donors. This clone counts as medium-sized. The germline gives CDR1 MNHNS, CDR2 SASEGT. The CDR3 runs 14 residues. Trimming removed 6 bases from V and 4 bases from J; junction bases left unmatched: 8. TCRdb keeps only in-frame clones here, not all; method: immunoSEQ multiplex PCR. This table has about 79,000 clones, roughly 94% appearing once. Specimen: T cells isolated from PBMCs. This chain links TRBV6-1 with TRBJ1-2; 7 bases align to TRBD1. The TCR sequence derives from a human donor in good health. The CDR3 DNA sequence: TGTGCCAGCAGAAAGCCAGGGGGTTCCTATGGCTACACCTTC. As protein: CASRKPGGSYGYTF.